These 20 T cell receptor beta chains were all obtained from the same sample, sequenced in a study of Ad26.COV2.S vaccination and SARS-CoV-2 variants. The treatment is: some 19 received Ad26.COV2.S at low or high dose, single or two shots; several received placebo; per-sample allocation not given. Sampling was performed 63 days after the first vaccine or placebo injection. Using immunoSEQ multiplex PCR, the repertoire was profiled, and TCRdb retains in-frame clones only, with some absent. The sample includes over 350,000 clones, about 88% seen only once; the top ten take around 3.4%. Sequenced here: peripheral blood, sampled in a trial of Ad26.COV2.S vaccine versus placebo. These receptor sequences come from a person between 18 and 60 years old who received the Ad26.COV2.S COVID-19 vaccine or a placebo.

This chain joins TRBV5-1 and TRBJ1-3, with a possible D match to TRBD1 (6 bases). CDR3 length: 17 residues. CDR1 is SGHRS, CDR2 YFSETQ, per germline. The V gene lost 2 bases and the J gene lost 0 bases, with 15 bases spanning the gap. The DNA for the CDR3 is TGCGCCAGCAGCTTACAGGGTATCGGGGTCTCTGGAAACACCATATATTTT. Translating it yields CASSLQGIGVSGNTIYF.

The rearrangement uses TRBV6-8 and TRBJ2-3, with 9 nucleotides matching TRBD2. The CDR3 has 15 amino acids. The ends lost 6 bases at V and 5 bases at J; junction bases unmatched: 9. The V gene's germline CDR1 is MNHGY and CDR2 SAAAGT. CDR3 coding DNA: TGTGCCAGCAGCCGACTAGCGGTTTTGGTAGATACGCAGTATTTT. As protein: CASSRLAVLVDTQYF.

This clone is a singleton in its sample. The V and J genes are TRBV4-1 and TRBJ2-7; the D is unclear. Germline CDR1 reads MGHRA; CDR2 reads YSYEKL. The CDR3 sequence is 12 residues long. Trimming left V 0 bases short and J 6 bases short, with 6 bases between. The CDR3 region is CASSQDYSEQYF. In DNA form, the CDR3 reads TGCGCCAGCAGCCAAGATTATAGCGAGCAGTACTTC.

The rearrangement links TRBV6-6 to TRBJ1-1; possibly TRBD1 for D (6 bases). From germline, CDR1 is MNHNY and CDR2 SVGAGI (reference sequence). V dropped 4 bases and J dropped 2 bases, with 11 bases sitting between them. This CDR3 is built from 14 residues. The CDR3 loop reads CASSLQGANTEAFF. As DNA, the CDR3 is TGTGCCAGCAGTTTACAGGGCGCAAACACTGAAGCTTTCTTT.

The chain joins TRBV4-3 to TRBJ2-3, with D hard to call. The germline gives CDR1 LGHNA, CDR2 YSLEER. CDR3 length: 14 residues. The V end was cut by 1 base, the J end by 14 bases, with 19 bases between. Written as DNA, the CDR3 is TGCGCCAGCAGCCAAGTAGGATCCGGGCGGCCGCGGTATTTT. Translated, it gives CASSQVGSGRPRYF.

V gene TRBV20-1 combines with J gene TRBJ2-1; 12 nucleotides match TRBD2. The V segment lost 3 bases and the J segment 5 bases; nucleotides outside the gene matches: 2. CDR3 length: 14 residues. Germline CDR1 reads DFQATT; CDR2 reads SNEGSKA (reference sequence). CDR3 nucleotides: TGCAGTGCTAGTAGGACTAGCGGGAACAATGAGCAGTTCTTC. The encoded protein is CSASRTSGNNEQFF.

The V call is TRBV12-3 or TRBV12-4, the J call TRBJ2-1; 7 nucleotides line up with TRBD1. The CDR3 consists of 13 residues. J lost 7 bases, V lost 5 bases, and 5 bases had no gene match. This CDR3 reads CASSRQGTNEQFF. The CDR3 coding sequence is TGTGCCAGCAGTAGACAGGGAACTAATGAGCAGTTCTTC.

The V call is TRBV6-6, the J call TRBJ1-1, with 10 bases fitting TRBD1. Germline trimming cut 8 bases from V and 7 bases from J; bases unmatched to any gene: 10. CDR1 is MNHNY, CDR2 SVGAGI, per germline (reference sequence). The CDR3 has 14 residues. In DNA form, the CDR3 reads TGTGCCAGCCGTCCCGGGACAGGGGTCATTGAAGCTTTCTTT. Translating it yields CASRPGTGVIEAFF.

J is TRBJ2-7 and V is TRBV5-1; D is unclear. The V and J ends lost 0 bases and 6 bases respectively, with 10 bases between them. CDR3 length: 13 residues. The germline gives CDR1 SGHRS, CDR2 YFSETQ. The CDR3 here is CASSLDGRPEQYF. The CDR3 DNA reads as TGCGCCAGCAGCTTGGATGGACGGCCCGAGCAGTACTTC. The variable domain in full, with the rest retrieved from reference TRBV5-1 and TRBJ2-7, is KAGVTQTPRYLIKTRGQQVTLSCSPISGHRSVSWYQQTPGQGLQFLFEYFSETQRNKGNFPGRFSGRQFSNSRSEMNVSTLELGDSALYLCASSLDGRPEQYFGPGTRLTVT.

J is TRBJ2-7 and V is TRBV5-5; 8 nucleotides agree with TRBD2. The CDR3 covers 15 residues. The V and J ends lost 4 bases and 2 bases, in that order; junction bases with no gene match: 8. Germline CDR1 and CDR2: SGHKS and YYEKEE (reference sequence). CDR3 in DNA: TGTGCCAGCAGCCTCATGGGTAGCGGGACCTACGAGCAGTACTTC. This encodes CASSLMGSGTYEQYF.

The chain combines TRBV4-1 with TRBJ2-3; TRBD2 agrees at 15 bases. CDR1 is MGHRA, CDR2 YSYEKL, per germline. The ends lost 3 bases at V and 2 bases at J; junction bases unmatched: 9. There are 19 residues in the CDR3. CDR3 DNA sequence: TGCGCCAGCAGCCAGCTAGTCGGGACTAGCGGGGGGAACACAGATACGCAGTATTTT. As protein: CASSQLVGTSGGNTDTQYF.

Regarding this clone: A single base separates this from a much larger clone, so it may be a read error. The genes are TRBV14 and TRBJ1-5; D ambiguous. Germline V gives CDR1 SGHDN, CDR2 FVKESK. There are 13 residues in the CDR3. Trimming took off 3 bases at V and 0 bases at J, with 3 bases between the two ends. This chain's CDR3 is CASSHDSNQPQHF. The CDR3 region has the DNA TGTGCCAGCAGCCATGATAGCAATCAGCCCCAGCATTTT.

The chain couples TRBV7-9 to TRBJ1-4; 8 bases agree with TRBD1. The ends lost 6 bases at V and 5 bases at J; junction bases unmatched: 8. CDR3 size: 15 residues. CDR1 is SEHNR and CDR2 is FQNEAQ in the germline V gene (reference sequence). The CDR3 sequence: CASSLTGDLNEKLFF. The CDR3 DNA reads TGTGCCAGCAGTCTGACAGGGGACCTCAATGAAAAACTGTTTTTT. Full variable domain (rest looked up from reference TRBV7-9 and TRBJ1-4): DTGVSQNPRHKITKRGQNVTFRCDPISEHNRLYWYRQTLGQGPEFLTYFQNEAQLEKSRLLSDRFSAERPKGSFSTLEIQRTEQGDSAMYLCASSLTGDLNEKLFFGSGTQLSVL.

The rearrangement joins TRBV6-2 or TRBV6-3 to TRBJ1-1; D may be TRBD1 (5 bases). The germline V gene has CDR1 MNHEY and CDR2 SVGEGT. The CDR3 spans 13 residues. With 6 bases removed from V and 7 bases from J, the gap between germline ends came to 15 bases. CDR3 region: CASSLLSGLEAFF. CDR3 DNA: TGTGCCAGCAGCCTTTTGTCGGGGCTTGAAGCTTTCTTT.

Only a few counts were recorded for this clone. V is TRBV30 and J is TRBJ2-3; TRBD2 might be the D (5 bases). The CDR3 is 13 amino acids. V was clipped by 1 base and J by 2 bases, with 7 bases between them. Germline assignment: CDR1 GTSNPN and CDR2 SVGIG (reference sequence). The CDR3 nucleotides are TGTGCCTGGAGTGGGCGGGTCACAGATACGCAGTATTTT. This codes for CAWSGRVTDTQYF.

The rearrangement joins TRBV4-1 to TRBJ1-1, with D possibly TRBD1 on 5 matching bases. Germline CDR1 reads MGHRA; CDR2 reads YSYEKL. The CDR3 consists of 15 residues. Trimming took off 4 bases at V and 0 bases at J, with 12 bases between the two ends. CDR3 bases: TGCGCCAGCAGCCCCTTTCCAGGGTTGAACACTGAAGCTTTCTTT. Protein sequence: CASSPFPGLNTEAFF.

This chain connects TRBV10-3 to TRBJ1-2, with D tentatively TRBD1 (5 bases). Trimming left V 7 bases short and J 4 bases short, with 13 bases between. CDR1 and CDR2 from the germline V gene are ENHRY and SYGVKD. CDR3 length equals 13 residues. The CDR3 loop is CAITPGRSYGYTF. As DNA, the CDR3 is TGTGCCATCACTCCGGGACGGAGCTATGGCTACACCTTC.

This rearrangement joins TRBV4-1 to TRBJ1-2, with D perhaps TRBD1 (5 bases). V shed 5 bases and J shed 2 bases, with 9 bases lying between them. The germline gives CDR1 MGHRA, CDR2 YSYEKL. The CDR3 is made up of 13 amino acids. CDR3 loop: CASSAGQNYGYTF. CDR3 DNA: TGCGCCAGCAGCGCCGGACAAAACTATGGCTACACCTTC.

The V gene is TRBV5-1, the J gene TRBJ2-5; maybe TRBD1 (6 bases). The ends were cut back, 2 bases at V and 2 bases at J, with 13 bases in the middle. The CDR3 length is 15 residues. Germline V gives CDR1 SGHRS, CDR2 YFSETQ. CDR3 protein: CASSFRTGSQETQYF. The DNA for the CDR3 is TGCGCCAGCAGCTTTAGAACAGGGAGTCAAGAGACCCAGTACTTC.

With respect to this clone: This sample includes further DNA sequences coding for the same CDR3. V and J are TRBV7-9 and TRBJ1-1; 8 nucleotides agree with TRBD1. The J segment lost 1 base and the V segment lost 3 bases, leaving 1 base of the junction unmatched. Germline-derived CDR1 and CDR2 are SEHNR and FQNEAQ (reference sequence). The length of the CDR3 is 14 residues. The CDR3, as DNA: TGTGCCAGCAGCTTGGGGACAGGGAACACTGAAGCTTTCTTT. Translated: CASSLGTGNTEAFF. Based on the CDR3 plus reference TRBV7-9 and TRBJ1-1, the full variable domain is DTGVSQNPRHKITKRGQNVTFRCDPISEHNRLYWYRQTLGQGPEFLTYFQNEAQLEKSRLLSDRFSAERPKGSFSTLEIQRTEQGDSAMYLCASSLGTGNTEAFFGQGTRLTVV.